These 9 T cell receptor beta chains originate from one sample sequenced in a study of blood T cells in healthy people across ages. The authors ran a second PCR of about 7 to 11 cycles using a sample-barcoded 5' primer and a J-beta primer mix. TCRdb reprocessed the 5' RACE reads with MiXCR, giving one entry per CDR3 protein. Counted here are over a million distinct CDR3 sequences, roughly 40% occurring once; the ten biggest clones make up 7.9%. The sample was blood. The source of these receptors is a woman aged 18-29 years in good health.

Worth noting for this clonotype: A read error may account for a junction end that differs from germline. The V gene is TRBV7-9, the J gene TRBJ1-2, with D unresolved. CDR1 is SEHNR and CDR2 is FQNEAQ in the germline V gene (reference sequence). This CDR3 comprises 14 residues. The chain's CDR3 is CASILNQANYGYTF. As DNA, the CDR3 is TGCGCCAGCATCTTAAACCAGGCCAACTATGGCTACACCTTC.

The chain carries TRBV20-1 and TRBJ2-7; maybe TRBD2 (6 bases). The CDR3 is made up of 13 amino acids. V was cut by 6 bases and J by 6 bases, with 18 bases left in between. The germline CDR1 and CDR2 sequences are DFQATT and SNEGSKA (reference sequence). The DNA for the CDR3 is TGCAGTGCCCTCGAGGGACTTCGATTCGAGCAGTACTTC. This gives the protein CSALEGLRFEQYF.

This clonotype occurred a few times. The J gene is TRBJ2-1, the V gene TRBV5-1; the D gene is possibly TRBD2 (6 bases). With 2 bases removed from V and 3 bases from J, the gap between germline ends came to 15 bases. Germline V lookup: CDR1 SGHRS, CDR2 YFSETQ. The CDR3 has 16 residues. CDR3 sequence reads: CASSLGGASIYNEQFF. Written as DNA, the CDR3 is TGCGCCAGCAGCTTAGGAGGGGCCTCCATCTACAATGAGCAGTTCTTC.

This clonotype was found many times. The genes are TRBV3-1 and TRBJ2-5; D uncertain. The V and J ends lost 1 base and 5 bases respectively, with 5 bases between them. This CDR3 contains 12 residues. CDR1 and CDR2 (germline): LGHDT, YNNKEL (reference sequence). CDR3 in DNA: TGTGCCAGCAGCCAAGTTTCGGAGACCCAGTACTTC. Translation gives CASSQVSETQYF.

This clonotype appeared a few times. This sequence joins TRBV12-3 or TRBV12-4 and TRBJ2-5; 16 bases align to TRBD2. CDR3 length: 17 residues. The V segment lost 6 bases and the J segment 4 bases; nucleotides outside the gene matches: 8. The CDR3 spells CASSLGLAGGLAETQYF. In nucleotides, the CDR3 is TGTGCCAGCAGCTTGGGACTAGCGGGGGGGCTAGCAGAGACCCAGTACTTC.

The chain uses TRBV10-2 and TRBJ2-3, with no clear D. This CDR3 is built from 14 residues. Germline values: CDR1 WSHSY, CDR2 SAAADI. V was cut by 6 bases and J by 8 bases, with 18 bases left in between. The CDR3 region is CASRDAGHSGTQYF. The CDR3 coding sequence is TGCGCCAGCAGGGACGCAGGCCACTCGGGTACGCAGTATTTT.

Concerning this clonotype: This may be a read error, as it is one base from a much larger clone. The chain joins TRBV29-1 to TRBJ1-2, with D unclear. CDR1 is SQVTM and CDR2 is ANQGSEA in the germline V gene. The V and J ends lost 5 bases and 2 bases respectively, with 6 bases between them. The length of the CDR3 is 11 residues. The CDR3 coding sequence is TGCAGCGTTATGGAGAACTATGGCTACACCTTC. As protein: CSVMENYGYTF.

A few counts support this clonotype. This chain connects TRBV28 to TRBJ2-1; D perhaps matches TRBD1 (5 bases). With 4 bases removed from V and 0 bases from J, the gap between germline ends came to 16 bases. This CDR3 has 17 residues. CDR1 is MDHEN, CDR2 SYDVKM, per germline. The CDR3: CASSSSTEPLSYNEQFF. As DNA, the CDR3 is TGTGCCAGCAGTTCCTCGACAGAGCCCCTCTCCTACAATGAGCAGTTCTTC.

In this sample, this clonotype turned up once. The rearrangement joins TRBV25-1 to TRBJ2-4; unclear D gene. With the DNA end fitting TRBJ2-7 better, the J assignment may be wrong. The CDR3 contains 11 residues. Germline lookup yields CDR1 MGHDK and CDR2 SYGVNS. The CDR3 nucleotides are TGTGCCAGCAGCACAACCTGCGAGCAGTACTTC. It yields the protein CASSTTCEQYF.